Sequencing of this T cell receptor beta chain was carried out in a study of blood T cell repertoires in COVID-19. Germline lookup yields CDR1 SQVTM and CDR2 ANQGSEA. The CDR3 is 12 amino acids. Trimming pared 5 bases from V and 7 bases from J, leaving 14 bases between. This clone has only one observation. The data were produced by immunoSEQ multiplex PCR, yet TCRdb's version contains in-frame clones alone and is incomplete. The sample shows 150,000 to 200,000 clones, 85% to 90% of them seen only once. The V gene is TRBV29-1, the J gene TRBJ1-2, with a possible D match to TRBD1 (5 bases). Specimen: peripheral blood. The clonotype comes from a woman aged 25 to 39 with active or convalescent COVID-19. The CDR3 DNA sequence: TGCAGCGTTAGCCGGGGGGGTGCTGGCTACACCTTC. Its protein is CSVSRGGAGYTF.